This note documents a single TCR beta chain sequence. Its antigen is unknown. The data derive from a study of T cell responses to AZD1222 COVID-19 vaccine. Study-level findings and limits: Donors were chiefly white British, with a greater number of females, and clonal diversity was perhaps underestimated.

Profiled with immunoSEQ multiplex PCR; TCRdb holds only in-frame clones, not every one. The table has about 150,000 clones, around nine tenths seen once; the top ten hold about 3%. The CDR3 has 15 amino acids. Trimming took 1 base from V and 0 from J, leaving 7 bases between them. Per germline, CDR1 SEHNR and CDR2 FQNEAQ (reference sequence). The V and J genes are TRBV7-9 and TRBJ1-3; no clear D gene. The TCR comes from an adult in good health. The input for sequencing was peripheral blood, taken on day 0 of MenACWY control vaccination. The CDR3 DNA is TGTGCCAGCAGCTTAGGTCCGGGCTCTGGAAACACCATATATTTT. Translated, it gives CASSLGPGSGNTIYF.